This T cell receptor (beta chain) was sequenced in a study of cytomegalovirus exposure and HLA in healthy donors. Study findings and constraints: Roughly even sequencing depth across donors was the assumption behind the presence/absence analyses. High sensitivity and specificity were reportedly achieved when the classifier diagnosed cytomegalovirus status.

The PCR made use of 60 Vbeta and 13 Jbeta primers. Here immunoSEQ multiplex PCR was the method, and the copy in TCRdb shows in-frame clones only, minus some. The sample has roughly 100,000 clones; the top ten hold less than 4.5%. Turning to this clone: The antigen is unknown.

Germline lookup yields CDR1 MGHRA and CDR2 YSYEKL. The CDR3 is 14 residues long. The J segment lost 13 bases and the V segment lost 1 base, leaving 9 bases of the junction unmatched. J is TRBJ1-2 and V is TRBV4-1; 10 nucleotides align to TRBD1. This sequence was found in a man in his forties in good health and CMV-seronegative. Sequenced: PBMCs. The CDR3 spells CASSQVSTGGIFTF. The CDR3 region has the DNA TGCGCCAGCAGCCAAGTTTCGACAGGGGGCATTTTCACCTTC.